A selection of T cell receptor beta chains follows, all from one sample in a study of CD8 T cells in ankylosing spondylitis. TCRdb analysed the 5' RACE reads with MiXCR anew, one entry per CDR3 protein. The sample lists about 800,000 distinct CDR3 sequences, 10% to 15% seen once, with approximately 0.46% in the top ten. Sequenced sample: blood, either unsorted or a sorted T cell fraction (not recorded which). These receptors were collected from a male donor with ankylosing spondylitis. CDR3s include the opening cysteine and the closing phenylalanine or tryptophan. The D gene is left open where the match is weak. Expanded clones are given a class, and other clones once, few, many or no size at all.

V	D	J	size	DNA	CDR3
TRBV29-1	-	TRBJ1-2	many	TGCAGCGCCATAGACAGTTATGGCTACACCTTC	CSAIDSYGYTF
TRBV28	-	TRBJ1-2	many	TGTGCCAGCACCTCGTTCCCCTATGGCTACACCTTC	CASTSFPYGYTF
TRBV6-1	-	TRBJ2-7	-	TGTGCCAGCAGCCGCCACAGGGACCAGTCCTACGAGCAGTACTTC	CASSRHRDQSYEQYF
TRBV21-1	-	TRBJ2-3	-	TGTGCCAGCAGCAAACTCACTAGCGGGACCGATCGAGATACGCAGTATTTT	CASSKLTSGTDRDTQYF
TRBV29-1	-	TRBJ2-5	few	TGCAGCGTTGTCTGGCAAGAGACCCAGTACTTC	CSVVWQETQYF
TRBV29-1	TRBD2	TRBJ2-2	many	TGCAGCGTTGAGGCTAGCGGGAGGGGCACCGGGGAGCTGTTTTTT	CSVEASGRGTGELFF
TRBV11-1	-	TRBJ2-7	-	TGTGCCAGCAGCTTTTCGGCCGGTTGGGGTAAGAACGAGCAGTACTTC	CASSFSAGWGKNEQYF
TRBV15	TRBD1	TRBJ2-5	many	TGTGCCACCAGCGGGACAGGGGAAGAGACCCAGTACTTC	CATSGTGEETQYF
TRBV6-1	-	TRBJ1-6	many	TGTGCCAGCACTACCGGGGGGGGAAATTCACCCCTCCACTTT	CASTTGGGNSPLHF
TRBV7-2	-	TRBJ1-4	-	TGTGCCAGCAGCTTAGCCGCAGTCGCAACTAATGAAAAACTGTTTTTT	CASSLAAVATNEKLFF
TRBV20-1	-	TRBJ1-5	many	TGCAGTGCTAGGGCTACACGGAATCAGCCCCAGCATTTT	CSARATRNQPQHF
TRBV9	TRBD2	TRBJ2-1	-	TGTGCCAGCAGCTATCCCGCGGGGGGGTCTGAGCAGTTCTTC	CASSYPAGGSEQFF
TRBV7-9	-	TRBJ1-1	-	TGTGCCAGCAGCTCCACTCCCCCCGGGGCTTTCTTT	CASSSTPPGAFF
TRBV20-1	-	TRBJ2-7	few	TGCAGTGCTAGACACCCCCCATACGAGCAGTACTTC	CSARHPPYEQYF
TRBV5-5	-	TRBJ2-5	-	TGTGCCAGCAGCTTGGAAAAGGGCCGCCCAGAGACCCAGTACTTC	CASSLEKGRPETQYF
TRBV5-6	TRBD1	TRBJ1-1	many	TGTGCCAGCAGCTTGGCCAGACAGGGTAGGGACACTGAAGCTTTCTTT	CASSLARQGRDTEAFF
TRBV10-3	-	TRBJ2-5	few	TGTGCCATCAGTGAGTCTAACAAGCAAGAGACCCAGTACTTC	CAISESNKQETQYF
TRBV4-2	-	TRBJ1-1	many	TGTGCCAGCAGCCAAGAGGCAGGGGATTGGAGCACTGAAGCTTTCTTT	CASSQEAGDWSTEAFF
TRBV19	-	TRBJ2-7	few	TGTGCCAGTAGTATAAACCGGGGAAGCTACGAGCAGTACTTC	CASSINRGSYEQYF
TRBV6-2/TRBV6-3	TRBD2	TRBJ2-1	few	TGTGCCAGCAGTTACTCGACCCCCCCTAGCGGGAGTGTGCAGTTCTTC	CASSYSTPPSGSVQFF
TRBV5-1	-	TRBJ1-4	-	TGCGCCAGCAGGACGACACCTGCAACTAATGAAAAACTGTTTTTT	CASRTTPATNEKLFF
TRBV12-3/TRBV12-4	-	TRBJ2-7	-	TGTGCCAGCGGCCGTTACTCCTACGAGCAGTACTTC	CASGRYSYEQYF
TRBV6-1	TRBD2	TRBJ2-3	many	TGTGCCAGCAGTATATACCTAGCGGGGGATACGCAGTATTTT	CASSIYLAGDTQYF
TRBV21-1	-	TRBJ1-4	-	TGTGCCAGTGGACAGGGAGGCGGTGAAAAACTGTTTTTT	CASGQGGGEKLFF